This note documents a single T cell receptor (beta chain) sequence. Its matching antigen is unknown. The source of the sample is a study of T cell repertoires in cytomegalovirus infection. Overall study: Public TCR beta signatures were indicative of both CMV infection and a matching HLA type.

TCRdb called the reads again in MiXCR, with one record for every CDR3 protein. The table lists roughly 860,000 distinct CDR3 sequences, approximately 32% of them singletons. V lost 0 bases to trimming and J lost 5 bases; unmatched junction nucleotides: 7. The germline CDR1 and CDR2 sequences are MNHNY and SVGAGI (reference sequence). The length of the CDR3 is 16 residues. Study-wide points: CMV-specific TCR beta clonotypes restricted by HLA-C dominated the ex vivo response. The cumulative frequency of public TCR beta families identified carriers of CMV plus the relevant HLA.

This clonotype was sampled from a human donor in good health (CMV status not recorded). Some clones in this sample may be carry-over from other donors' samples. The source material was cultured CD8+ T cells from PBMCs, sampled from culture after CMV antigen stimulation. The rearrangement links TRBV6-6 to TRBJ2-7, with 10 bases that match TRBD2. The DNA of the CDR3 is TGTGCCAGCAGTTACTCTCTAGCGGGGGCAAGAAACGAGCAGTACTTC. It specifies CASSYSLAGARNEQYF.